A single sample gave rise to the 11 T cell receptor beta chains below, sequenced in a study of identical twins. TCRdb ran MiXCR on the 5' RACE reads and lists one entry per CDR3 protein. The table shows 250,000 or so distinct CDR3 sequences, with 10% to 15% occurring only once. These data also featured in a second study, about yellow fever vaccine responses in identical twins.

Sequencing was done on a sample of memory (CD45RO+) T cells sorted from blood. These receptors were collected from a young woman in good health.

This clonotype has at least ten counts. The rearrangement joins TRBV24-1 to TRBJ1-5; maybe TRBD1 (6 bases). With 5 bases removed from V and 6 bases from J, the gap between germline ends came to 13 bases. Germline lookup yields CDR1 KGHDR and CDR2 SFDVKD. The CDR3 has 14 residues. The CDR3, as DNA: TGTGCCACCAGTGCGGGGGGCGAGCGTCAGCCCCAGCATTTT. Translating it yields CATSAGGERQPQHF.

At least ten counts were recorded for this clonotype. The CDR3 spells CSVDLPNYGYTF. CDR3 DNA: TGCAGCGTTGATCTGCCTAACTATGGCTACACCTTC. The chain couples TRBV29-1 to TRBJ1-2; D not resolved. With 3 bases removed from V and 0 bases from J, the gap between germline ends came to 5 bases. CDR3 length equals 12 residues. From germline, CDR1 is SQVTM and CDR2 ANQGSEA.

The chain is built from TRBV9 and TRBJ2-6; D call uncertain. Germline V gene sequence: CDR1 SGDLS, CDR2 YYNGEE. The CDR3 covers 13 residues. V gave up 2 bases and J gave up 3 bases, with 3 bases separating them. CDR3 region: CASSVRGANVLTF. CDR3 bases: TGTGCCAGCAGCGTGCGTGGGGCCAACGTCCTGACTTTC.

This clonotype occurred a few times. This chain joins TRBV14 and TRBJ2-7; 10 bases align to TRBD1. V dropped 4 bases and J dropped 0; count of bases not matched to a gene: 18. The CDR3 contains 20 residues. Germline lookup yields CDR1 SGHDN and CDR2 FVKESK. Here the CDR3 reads CASSPSYGDRGLLISYEQYF. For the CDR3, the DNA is TGTGCCAGCAGCCCAAGTTACGGGGACAGGGGCCTACTTATCTCCTACGAGCAGTACTTC.

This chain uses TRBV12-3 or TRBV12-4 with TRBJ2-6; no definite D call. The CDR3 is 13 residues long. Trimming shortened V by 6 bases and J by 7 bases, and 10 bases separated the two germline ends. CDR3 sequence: CASRSQGANVLTF. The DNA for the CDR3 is TGTGCCAGCAGAAGCCAAGGCGCCAACGTCCTGACTTTC.

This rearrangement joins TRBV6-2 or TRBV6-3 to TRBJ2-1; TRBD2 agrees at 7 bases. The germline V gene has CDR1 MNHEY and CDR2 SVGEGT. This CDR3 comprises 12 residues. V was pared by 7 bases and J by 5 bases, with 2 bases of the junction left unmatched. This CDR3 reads CASMLADNEQFF. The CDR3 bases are TGTGCCAGCATGCTAGCGGACAATGAGCAGTTCTTC.

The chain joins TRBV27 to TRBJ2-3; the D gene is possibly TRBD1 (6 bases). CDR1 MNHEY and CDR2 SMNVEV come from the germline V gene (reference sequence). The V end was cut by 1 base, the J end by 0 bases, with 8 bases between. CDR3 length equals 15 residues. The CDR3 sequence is CASSLLGASTDTQYF. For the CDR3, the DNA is TGTGCCAGCAGTTTATTGGGGGCTAGCACAGATACGCAGTATTTT.

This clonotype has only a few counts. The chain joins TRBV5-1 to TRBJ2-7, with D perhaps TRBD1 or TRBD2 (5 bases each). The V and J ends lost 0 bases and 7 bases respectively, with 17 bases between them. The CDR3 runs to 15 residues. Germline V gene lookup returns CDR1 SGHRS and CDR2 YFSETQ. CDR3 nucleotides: TGCGCCAGCAGCTTGGGCCTAAGGGACGGGTCGGAGCAGTACTTC. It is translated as CASSLGLRDGSEQYF.

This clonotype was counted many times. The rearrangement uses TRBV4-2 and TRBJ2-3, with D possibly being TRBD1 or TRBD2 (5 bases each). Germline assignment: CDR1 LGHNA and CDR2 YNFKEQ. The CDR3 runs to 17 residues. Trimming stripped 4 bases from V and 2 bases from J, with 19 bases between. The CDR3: CASSLRGAGDNTDTQYF. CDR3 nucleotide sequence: TGTGCCAGCAGCCTCCGGGGCGCAGGTGATAACACAGATACGCAGTATTTT.

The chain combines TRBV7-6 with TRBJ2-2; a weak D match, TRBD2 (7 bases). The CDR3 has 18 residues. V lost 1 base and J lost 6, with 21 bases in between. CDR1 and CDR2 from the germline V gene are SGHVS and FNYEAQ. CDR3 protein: CASSLGYRGGATPGELFF. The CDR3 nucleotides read TGTGCCAGCAGCTTAGGCTATCGCGGGGGCGCGACACCCGGGGAGCTGTTTTTT.

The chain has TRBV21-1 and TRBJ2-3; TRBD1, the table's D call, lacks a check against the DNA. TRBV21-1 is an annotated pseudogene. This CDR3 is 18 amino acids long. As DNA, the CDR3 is TGTGCCAACCGCAAAGCAGTTGGGGACAGGAGGAGCACAGATACGCAGTATTTT. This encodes CANRKAVGDRRSTDTQYF.